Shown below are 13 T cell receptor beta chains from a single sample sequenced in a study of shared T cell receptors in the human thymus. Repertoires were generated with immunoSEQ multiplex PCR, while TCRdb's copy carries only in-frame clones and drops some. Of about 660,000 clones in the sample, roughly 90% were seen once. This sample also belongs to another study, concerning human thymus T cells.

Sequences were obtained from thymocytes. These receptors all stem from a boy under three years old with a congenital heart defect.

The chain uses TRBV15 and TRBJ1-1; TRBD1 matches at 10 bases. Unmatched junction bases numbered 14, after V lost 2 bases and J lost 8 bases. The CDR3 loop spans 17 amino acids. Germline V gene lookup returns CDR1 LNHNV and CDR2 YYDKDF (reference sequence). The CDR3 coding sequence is TGTGCCACCAGCAGACCCACGCAACTGGGACAGGGGCTGGAAGCTTTCTTT. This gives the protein CATSRPTQLGQGLEAFF.

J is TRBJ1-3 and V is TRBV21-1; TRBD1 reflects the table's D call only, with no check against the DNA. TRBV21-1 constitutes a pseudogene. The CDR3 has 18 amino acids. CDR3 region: CASSKAGDRHCSGNTIYF. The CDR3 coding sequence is TGTGCCAGCAGCAAAGCGGGGGACAGACACTGCTCTGGAAACACCATATATTTT.

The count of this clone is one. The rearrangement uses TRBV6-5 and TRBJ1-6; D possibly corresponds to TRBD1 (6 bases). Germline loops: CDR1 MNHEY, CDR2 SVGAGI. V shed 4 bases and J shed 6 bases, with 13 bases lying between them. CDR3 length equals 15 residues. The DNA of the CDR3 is TGTGCCAGCAGTTCCCGGGACACAGCTAATTCACCCCTCCACTTT. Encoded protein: CASSSRDTANSPLHF.

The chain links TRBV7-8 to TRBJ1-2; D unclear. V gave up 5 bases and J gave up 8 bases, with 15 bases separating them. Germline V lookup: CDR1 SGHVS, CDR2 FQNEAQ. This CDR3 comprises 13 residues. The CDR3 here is CASSPQVEQGYTF. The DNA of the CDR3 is TGTGCCAGCAGCCCCCAAGTGGAGCAGGGCTACACCTTC. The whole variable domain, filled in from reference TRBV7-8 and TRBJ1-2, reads GAGVSQSPRYKVAKRGQDVALRCDPISGHVSLFWYQQALGQGPEFLTYFQNEAQLDKSGLPSDRFFAERPEGSVSTLKIQRTQQEDSAVYLCASSPQVEQGYTFGSGTRLTVV.

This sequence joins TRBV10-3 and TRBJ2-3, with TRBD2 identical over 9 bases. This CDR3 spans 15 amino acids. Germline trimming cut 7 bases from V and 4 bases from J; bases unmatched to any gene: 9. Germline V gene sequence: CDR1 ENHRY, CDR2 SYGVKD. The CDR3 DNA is TGTGCCATCACTCCGGGACTAGCTCTCGCAGATACGCAGTATTTT. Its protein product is CAITPGLALADTQYF.

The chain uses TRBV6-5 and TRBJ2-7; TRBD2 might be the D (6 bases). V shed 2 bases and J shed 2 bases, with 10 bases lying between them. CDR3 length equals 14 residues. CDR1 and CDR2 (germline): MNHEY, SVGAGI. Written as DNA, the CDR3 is TGTGCCAGCAGTTACGTAGGGACTCCCTACGAGCAGTACTTC. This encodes CASSYVGTPYEQYF.

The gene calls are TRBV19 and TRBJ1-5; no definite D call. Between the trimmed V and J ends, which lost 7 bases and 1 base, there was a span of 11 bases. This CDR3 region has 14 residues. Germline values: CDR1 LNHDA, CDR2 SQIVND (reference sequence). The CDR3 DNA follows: TGTGCCAGTAATAACAGAGTAAGCAATCAGCCCCAGCATTTT. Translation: CASNNRVSNQPQHF. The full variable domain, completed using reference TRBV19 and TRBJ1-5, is DGGITQSPKYLFRKEGQNVTLSCEQNLNHDAMYWYRQDPGQGLRLIYYSQIVNDFQKGDIAEGYSVSREKKESFPLTVTSAQKNPTAFYLCASNNRVSNQPQHFGDGTRLSIL.

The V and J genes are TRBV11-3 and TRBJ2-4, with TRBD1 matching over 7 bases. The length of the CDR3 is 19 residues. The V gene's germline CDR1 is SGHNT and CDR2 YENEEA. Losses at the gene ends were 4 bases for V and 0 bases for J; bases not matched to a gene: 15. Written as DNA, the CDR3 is TGTGCCAGCAGCTCGACCCAGACAGGGTCCTACTCAGCCAAAAACATTCAGTACTTC. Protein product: CASSSTQTGSYSAKNIQYF.

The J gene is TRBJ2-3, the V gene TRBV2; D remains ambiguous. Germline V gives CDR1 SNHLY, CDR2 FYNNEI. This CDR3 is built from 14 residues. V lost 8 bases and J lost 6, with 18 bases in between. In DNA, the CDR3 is TGTGCCAGCGAACTTGGTAGATCCCTGGATACGCAGTATTTT. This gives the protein CASELGRSLDTQYF.

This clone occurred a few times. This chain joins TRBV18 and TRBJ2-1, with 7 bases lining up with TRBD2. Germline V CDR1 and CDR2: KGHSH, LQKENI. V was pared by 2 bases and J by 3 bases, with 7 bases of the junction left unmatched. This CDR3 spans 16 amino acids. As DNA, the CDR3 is TGTGCCAGCTCACCAAATCCCGGACTAGGCTACAATGAGCAGTTCTTC. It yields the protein CASSPNPGLGYNEQFF.

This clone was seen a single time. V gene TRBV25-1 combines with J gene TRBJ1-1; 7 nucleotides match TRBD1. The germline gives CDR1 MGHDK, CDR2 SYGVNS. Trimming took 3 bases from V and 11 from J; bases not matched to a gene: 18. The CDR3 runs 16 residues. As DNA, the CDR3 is TGTGCCAGCAGTGATCCGGGGGGGTTAGAGGGGGCGAAGGCTTTCTTT. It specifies CASSDPGGLEGAKAFF. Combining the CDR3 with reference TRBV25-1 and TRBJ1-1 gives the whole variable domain EADIYQTPRYLVIGTGKKITLECSQTMGHDKMYWYQQDPGMELHLIHYSYGVNSTEKGDLSSESTVSRIRTEHFPLTLESARPSHTSQYLCASSDPGGLEGAKAFFGQGTRLTVV.

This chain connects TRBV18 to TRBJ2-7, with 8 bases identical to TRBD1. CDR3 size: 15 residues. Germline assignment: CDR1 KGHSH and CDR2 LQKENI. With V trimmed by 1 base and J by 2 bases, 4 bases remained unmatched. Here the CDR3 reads CASSPLGQGPYEQYF. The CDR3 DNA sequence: TGTGCCAGCTCACCACTCGGACAGGGTCCCTACGAGCAGTACTTC.

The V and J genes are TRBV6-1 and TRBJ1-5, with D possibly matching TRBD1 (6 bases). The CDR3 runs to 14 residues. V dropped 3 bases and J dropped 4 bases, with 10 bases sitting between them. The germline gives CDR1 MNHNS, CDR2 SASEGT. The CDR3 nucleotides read TGTGCCAGCAGTGAGAACAGGGAAAATCAGCCCCAGCATTTT. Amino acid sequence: CASSENRENQPQHF.